Each of the 12 T cell receptor beta chains below was sequenced from the same sample in a study of T cells after yellow fever vaccination. From the 5' RACE reads, TCRdb called clonotypes with MiXCR, one entry per CDR3 protein. The sample shows some 170,000 distinct CDR3 sequences, around 9% of them seen only once. The sample in question was CD8+ T cells sorted from PBMCs, obtained 45 days after the yellow fever booster vaccination. The receptors were sampled from a man aged 18 to 30 who received the YFV17D yellow fever vaccine.

This clonotype was recorded a few times. The chain is built from TRBV7-9 and TRBJ1-2; D possibly corresponds to TRBD1 (6 bases). Germline-derived CDR1 and CDR2 are SEHNR and FQNEAQ (reference sequence). V was shortened by 5 bases and J by 3 bases, with 10 bases between the two germline ends. CDR3 length: 13 amino acids. Here the CDR3 reads CASSPPGDYGYTF. The CDR3 bases are TGTGCCAGCAGCCCTCCAGGGGACTATGGCTACACCTTC.

Regarding this clonotype: A read error may produce the germline difference seen at one junction end. The CDR3 loop reads CASSLGVQLQTQYF. The CDR3 bases are TGCGCCAGCAGCTTAGGGGTCCAACTGCAGACCCAGTACTTC. The rearrangement links TRBV7-6 to TRBJ2-5, with D tentatively TRBD1 (5 bases). The CDR3 has 14 residues. CDR1 SGHVS and CDR2 FNYEAQ come from the germline V gene.

The chain is built from TRBV19 and TRBJ2-7; 10 nucleotides agree with TRBD2. The CDR3 totals 14 residues. Germline lookup yields CDR1 LNHDA and CDR2 SQIVND (reference sequence). After removal of 5 bases from V and 3 bases from J, the junction contained 4 bases not matched to a gene. The CDR3 protein is CASSPLAGFYEQYF. The CDR3 nucleotides are TGTGCCAGTAGTCCACTAGCGGGGTTCTACGAGCAGTACTTC.

This clonotype was seen only a few times. This chain uses TRBV27 with TRBJ2-7; the D gene is possibly TRBD2 (5 bases). The CDR3 has 14 residues. CDR1 is MNHEY, CDR2 SMNVEV, per germline (reference sequence). Trimming left V 3 bases short and J 3 bases short, with 12 bases between. The CDR3 bases are TGTGCCAGCAGTTTCTCGCTAGCCAGCTACGAGCAGTACTTC. Translating gives CASSFSLASYEQYF.

In its sample, this clonotype was seen a few times. The gene calls are TRBV4-3 and TRBJ1-1; D is unresolved. V gave up 1 base and J gave up 7 bases, with 13 bases separating them. Germline V CDR1 and CDR2: LGHNA, YSLEER. The CDR3 has 14 residues. The DNA of the CDR3 is TGCGCCAGCAGCCAAGGGACGGAGACGGGTGAAGCTTTCTTT. It codes for CASSQGTETGEAFF.

The chain couples TRBV9 to TRBJ2-7; D might be TRBD1 (5 bases). This CDR3 spans 14 amino acids. V was cut by 0 bases and J by 3 bases, with 10 bases left in between. Per the germline V gene, CDR1 is SGDLS and CDR2 is YYNGEE. As DNA, the CDR3 is TGTGCCAGCAGCGTAGCTGACAGTTTCTACGAGCAGTACTTC. It encodes CASSVADSFYEQYF.

This clonotype showed up many times. The V gene is TRBV20-1, the J gene TRBJ2-2; tentative D call: TRBD1 (5 bases). The CDR3 is made up of 13 amino acids. Trimming took 1 base from V and 4 from J, leaving 7 bases between them. Germline values: CDR1 DFQATT, CDR2 SNEGSKA (reference sequence). As DNA, the CDR3 is TGCAGTGCTAGAGGTCAGGGCACCGGGGAGCTGTTTTTT. As protein: CSARGQGTGELFF.

This chain uses TRBV6-5 with TRBJ1-5; 8 nucleotides line up with TRBD1. Germline values: CDR1 MNHEY, CDR2 SVGAGI. There are 15 residues in the CDR3. Trimming took 6 bases from V and 2 from J; bases not matched to a gene: 6. Here the CDR3 reads CASRRDRSRNQPQHF. CDR3 DNA sequence: TGTGCCAGCAGAAGGGACAGGTCCCGCAATCAGCCCCAGCATTTT.

This clonotype has just a few counts. V usage is TRBV28 and J usage is TRBJ2-5; 7 bases match TRBD2. The germline V gene encodes CDR1 MDHEN and CDR2 SYDVKM. Trimming cost V 5 bases and J 4 bases; bases outside gene matches: 7. This CDR3 is 14 amino acids long. As DNA, the CDR3 is TGTGCCAGCAGTGTAGCGGGCGGAAGAGAGACCCAGTACTTC. Translated, it gives CASSVAGGRETQYF.

The rearrangement links TRBV24-1 to TRBJ2-2; D not certain. The V gene lost 7 bases and the J gene lost 0 bases, with 5 bases spanning the gap. The CDR3 is 13 residues long. Germline V gene lookup returns CDR1 KGHDR and CDR2 SFDVKD. CDR3 protein: CATRAPNTGELFF. The CDR3 DNA follows: TGTGCCACCAGGGCCCCGAACACCGGGGAGCTGTTTTTT.

This chain joins TRBV7-2 and TRBJ2-1; 10 bases line up with TRBD1. Losses at the gene ends were 1 base for V and 4 bases for J; bases not matched to a gene: 1. CDR3 length equals 15 residues. Germline V gives CDR1 SGHTA, CDR2 FQGNSA. The CDR3 DNA sequence: TGTGCCAGCAGCTTAGGGGGACAGGGGTACAATGAGCAGTTCTTC. Translation gives CASSLGGQGYNEQFF.

Many counts were recorded for this clonotype. The chain links TRBV7-9 to TRBJ2-1; perhaps TRBD2 as D (7 bases). The germline gives CDR1 SEHNR, CDR2 FQNEAQ (reference sequence). Between the trimmed V and J ends, which lost 4 bases and 7 bases, there was a span of 20 bases. This CDR3 contains 16 residues. CDR3 residues: CASSSRGGLGVNEQFF. The CDR3 DNA sequence: TGTGCCAGCAGCTCGAGGGGGGGCCTCGGAGTTAATGAGCAGTTCTTC.